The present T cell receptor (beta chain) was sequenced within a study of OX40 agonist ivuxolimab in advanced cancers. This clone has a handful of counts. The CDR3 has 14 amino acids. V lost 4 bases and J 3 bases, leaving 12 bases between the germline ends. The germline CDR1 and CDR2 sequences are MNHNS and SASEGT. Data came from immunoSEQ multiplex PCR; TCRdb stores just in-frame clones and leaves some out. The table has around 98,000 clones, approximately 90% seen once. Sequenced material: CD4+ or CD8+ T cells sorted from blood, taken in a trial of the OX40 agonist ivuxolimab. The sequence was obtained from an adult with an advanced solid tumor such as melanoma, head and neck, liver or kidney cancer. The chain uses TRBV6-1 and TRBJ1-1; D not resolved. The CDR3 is CASSADTSHTEAFF. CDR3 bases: TGTGCCAGCAGTGCCGACACCTCCCACACTGAAGCTTTCTTT.